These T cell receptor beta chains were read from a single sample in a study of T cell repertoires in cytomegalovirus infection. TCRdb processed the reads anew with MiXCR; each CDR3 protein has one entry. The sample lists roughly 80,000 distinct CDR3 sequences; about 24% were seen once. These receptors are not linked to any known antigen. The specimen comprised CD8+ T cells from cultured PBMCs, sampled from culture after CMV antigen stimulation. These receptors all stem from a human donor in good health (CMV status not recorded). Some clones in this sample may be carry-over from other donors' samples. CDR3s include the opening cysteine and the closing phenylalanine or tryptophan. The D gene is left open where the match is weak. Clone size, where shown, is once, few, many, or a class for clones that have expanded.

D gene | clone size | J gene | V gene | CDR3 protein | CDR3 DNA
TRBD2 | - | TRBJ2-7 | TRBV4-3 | CASSQDLIAGRITEQYF | TGCGCCAGCAGCCAAGATCTAATAGCGGGGCGGATTACAGAGCAGTACTTC
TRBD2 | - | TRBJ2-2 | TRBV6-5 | CASSYGGGYTGELFF | TGTGCCAGCAGTTACGGGGGGGGATACACCGGGGAGCTGTTTTTT
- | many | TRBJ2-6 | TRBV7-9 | CASSLQGITEQRGANVLTF | TGTGCCAGCAGCTTACAAGGGATAACAGAGCAGAGGGGGGCCAACGTCCTGACTTTC
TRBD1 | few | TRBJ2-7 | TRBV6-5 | CASSSSGTGVNEQYF | TGTGCCAGCAGTTCCTCCGGGACAGGGGTGAACGAGCAGTACTTC
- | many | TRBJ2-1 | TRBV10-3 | CAISESMAGQYNEQFF | TGTGCCATCAGTGAGTCGATGGCAGGACAATACAATGAGCAGTTCTTC
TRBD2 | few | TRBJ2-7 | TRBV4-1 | CASSQELAGEFTWGVYEQYF | TGCGCCAGCAGCCAAGAACTAGCGGGAGAGTTTACATGGGGAGTCTACGAGCAGTACTTC
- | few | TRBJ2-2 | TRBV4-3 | CASSQDGVGRRTGELFF | TGCGCCAGCAGCCAAGATGGGGTGGGGCGCCGGACCGGGGAGCTGTTTTTT
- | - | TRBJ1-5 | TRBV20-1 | CSAKGDVPYSNQPQHF | TGCAGTGCCAAGGGTGACGTCCCTTATAGCAATCAGCCCCAGCATTTT
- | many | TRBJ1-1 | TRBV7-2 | CATIEQGYWNTEAFF | TGTGCCACCATCGAACAGGGATATTGGAACACTGAAGCTTTCTTT
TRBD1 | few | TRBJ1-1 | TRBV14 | CASSQDRGDTEAFF | TGTGCCAGCAGCCAAGACAGGGGGGACACTGAAGCTTTCTTT
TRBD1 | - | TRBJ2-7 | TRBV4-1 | CASSQDGGQGTYEQYF | TGCGCCAGCAGCCAAGATGGGGGACAGGGGACCTACGAGCAGTACTTC
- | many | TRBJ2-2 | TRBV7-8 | CASSLVFMGANTGELFF | TGTGCCAGCAGCTTAGTTTTTATGGGCGCGAACACCGGGGAGCTGTTTTTT
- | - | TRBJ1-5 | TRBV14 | CASSQGEGPQHF | TGTGCCAGCAGCCAAGGCGAGGGGCCCCAGCATTTT
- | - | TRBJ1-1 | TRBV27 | CASSLTGRGTEAFF | TGTGCCAGCAGTTTGACGGGGCGGGGGACTGAAGCTTTCTTT
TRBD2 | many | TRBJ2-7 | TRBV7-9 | CASSPAASGSSYEQYF | TGTGCCAGCAGCCCCGCGGCTAGCGGGAGCTCCTACGAGCAGTACTTC
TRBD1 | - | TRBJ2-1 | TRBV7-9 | CASSSGTGGYNEQFF | TGTGCCAGCAGCTCCGGGACAGGGGGCTACAATGAGCAGTTCTTC
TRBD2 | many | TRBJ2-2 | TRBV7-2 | CASSFRLAGGGGNTGELFF | TGTGCCAGCAGCTTCCGCCTAGCGGGAGGGGGGGGGAACACCGGGGAGCTGTTTTTT
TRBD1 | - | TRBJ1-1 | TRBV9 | CASSVNAGGINTEAFF | TGTGCCAGCAGCGTGAATGCAGGGGGCATAAACACTGAAGCTTTCTTT
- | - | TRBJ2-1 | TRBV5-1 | CASSFQAGSSYNEQFF | TGCGCCAGCAGCTTCCAAGCGGGTAGCTCCTACAATGAGCAGTTCTTC
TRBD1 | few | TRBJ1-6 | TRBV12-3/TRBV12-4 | CASSDGTGVGNSPLHF | TGTGCCAGCAGTGACGGGACAGGGGTTGGGAATTCACCCCTCCACTTT
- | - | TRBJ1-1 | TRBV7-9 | CASSLLQGGGEAFF | TGTGCCAGCAGCTTGTTGCAGGGCGGGGGTGAAGCTTTCTTT
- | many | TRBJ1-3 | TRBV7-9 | CASSTDSSSGNTIYF | TGTGCCAGCAGCACCGACAGTTCCTCTGGAAACACCATATATTTT
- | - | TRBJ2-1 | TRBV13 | CASSTHSRAGDEQFF | TGTGCCAGCAGCACCCACTCCCGGGCGGGTGATGAGCAGTTCTTC
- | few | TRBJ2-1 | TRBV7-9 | CASSYPGTSYNEQFF | TGTGCCAGCAGCTACCCTGGGACCTCCTACAATGAGCAGTTCTTC